Here is one TCR beta chain with its context. No cognate antigen has been identified for it. Base qualities are not recorded, but no much larger clone differs from it by a single base. These data originate in a study of blood T cell repertoires in COVID-19 (dated by TCRdb to about 2020). Regarding the complete study: Collaborator samples came from the United States, Italy and Spain and covered acute and convalescent phases of COVID-19. Deeply sampled blood TCRbeta repertoires from subjects exposed to, actively infected with, or recovered from COVID-19 were included in the dataset. The prospective study material was composed of cDNA or gDNA derived from T cells, B-cell-depleted T cells, or PBMCs. Sample metadata almost always included a de-identified subject ID, COVID-19 status, age in years and sex. Where available, HLA class I and class II types were obtained from metadata supplied by the sample provider rather than from assay-based typing. The repertoires were released in a freely available public database intended as a resource for research on the immune response to SARS-CoV-2. Samples came from the ongoing ImmuneRACE study (first 160 participants) plus 1,254 subjects from 6 global collaborators.

At one collaborating source in Seattle, patients were enrolled during active infection and were followed longitudinally through the course of disease. Whole blood was collected in K2EDTA tubes by collaborating institutions according to the institutions' own protocols. For TCRbeta analysis, collaborators shipped samples as frozen whole blood, isolated PBMCs, or DNA extracted from either of those sample types. Findings and caveats that apply to the study as a whole: The quantity of clinical and demographic metadata differed by source and by participant and was supplied without curation.

The immunoSEQ Assay, a bias-controlled multiplex PCR, was used to amplify TCRbeta CDR3 regions from genomic DNA. In the original analysis: Within the assay, amplification of reference gene primers was used to estimate how many nucleated cells each sample contained. Sequence reads were collapsed and filtered to measure the absolute abundance of every unique TCRbeta CDR3 rearrangement. Productive Simpson clonality was computed per sample as the square root of Simpson's diversity index over productive rearrangements. TCRdb holds this immuneACCESS table with in-frame rearrangements only. Some clones are missing; in checked studies, unresolved V genes explain under half, and the rest has no known cause. V and J calls and clone size are as listed in that table; D and trimming were resolved from the DNA. This sample gives 400,000 to 450,000 clones in total; roughly 90% of them show up just once. The ten most abundant clones make up about 1.6% of the sample.

The CDR3 contains 14 residues, cysteine and phenylalanine counted. CDR3 DNA is the only sequence kept; it has 42 bases, read in frame from the first base. The sequencing input was peripheral blood. The rearranged chain carries TRBV21-1 and TRBJ1-5; the table's TRBD1 call for D was not verified on the DNA. TRBV21-1 is designated a pseudogene. This receptor was identified in a woman in her forties with COVID-19, enrolled during active disease. In nucleotides, the sequence is TGTGCCAGCAGGGGAACAGGGGCAAATCAGCCCCAGCATTTT. This gives the protein CASRGTGANQPQHF.